This TCR beta chain was captured by sequencing in a study of shared clonotypes between healthy human individuals. Study context: Researchers drew samples from two women and a few men aged 18 to 49. General study results and limits: Naive subsets generally had larger estimated richness than memory subsets. An effect of sequencing depth on clonotype sharing among donors was expected.

Germline CDR1 is SGHDN and CDR2 is FVKESK. This CDR3 region has 13 residues. V dropped 4 bases and J dropped 3 bases, with 9 bases sitting between them. Naive-designated CD8 cells lacked CD45RO, were positively enriched for CCR7, and omitted terminally differentiated effector memory CD45RA+ cells. In regard to this clone: Its antigen remains unidentified.

The protocol was immunoSEQ multiplex PCR, while the TCRdb copy is restricted to in-frame clones and leaves out a portion. The sample lists some 580,000 clones, 95% to 98% occurring once. The sequence derives from a man younger than 45 in good health. Sequenced: naive CD8+ T cells sorted from blood. This sequence joins TRBV14 and TRBJ2-5, with D perhaps TRBD1 (5 bases). CDR3 coding DNA: TGTGCCAGCAGCCCCTGGGGCAAAGAGACCCAGTACTTC. Its translation is CASSPWGKETQYF. Full variable domain (remainder filled in from reference TRBV14 and TRBJ2-5): EAGVTQFPSHSVIEKGQTVTLRCDPISGHDNLYWYRRVMGKEIKFLLHFVKESKQDESGMPNNRFLAERTGGTYSTLKVQPAELEDSGVYFCASSPWGKETQYFGPGTRLLVL.